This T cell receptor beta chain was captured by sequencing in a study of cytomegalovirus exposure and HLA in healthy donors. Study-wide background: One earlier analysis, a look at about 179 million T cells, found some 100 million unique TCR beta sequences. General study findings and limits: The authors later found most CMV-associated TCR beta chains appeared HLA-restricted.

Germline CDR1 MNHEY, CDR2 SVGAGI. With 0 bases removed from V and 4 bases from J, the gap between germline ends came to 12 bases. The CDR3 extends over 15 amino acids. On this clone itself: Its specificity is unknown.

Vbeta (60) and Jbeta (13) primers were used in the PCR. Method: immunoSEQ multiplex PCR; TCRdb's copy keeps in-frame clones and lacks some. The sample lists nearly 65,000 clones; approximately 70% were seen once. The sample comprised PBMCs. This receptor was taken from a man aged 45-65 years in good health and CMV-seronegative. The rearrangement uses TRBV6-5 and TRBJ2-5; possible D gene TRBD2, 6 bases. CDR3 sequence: CASSYSGDFLETQYF. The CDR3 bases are TGTGCCAGCAGTTACTCGGGGGACTTCTTAGAGACCCAGTACTTC.